The rows below give T cell receptor beta chains drawn from one sample of a study of Ad26.COV2.S vaccination and SARS-CoV-2 variants. Sequencing was performed with immunoSEQ multiplex PCR; in TCRdb, only in-frame clones are kept and a portion is missing. The sample shows nearly 400,000 clones, approximately 89% of them seen only once. The specimen was peripheral blood, collected in a trial of Ad26.COV2.S vaccine versus placebo. Receptors originate from a person between 18 and 65 years old who received the Ad26.COV2.S COVID-19 vaccine or a placebo. CDR3s include the opening cysteine and the closing phenylalanine or tryptophan. The order of the fields is J gene, D gene, clone size, V gene, CDR3 DNA, CDR3 protein. The D gene is left open where the match is weak. Size tells how often a clone was seen (once, few, many) or the class of an expanded clone, and some rows leave it out.

j_gene: TRBJ2-1; d_gene: TRBD1; abundance: NA; v_gene: TRBV19; CDR3nt: TGTGCCAGTGCCCGGGACAGGAGAGGGGAGCAGTTCTTC; CDR3aa: CASARDRRGEQFF
j_gene: TRBJ1-1; d_gene: NA; abundance: NA; v_gene: TRBV12-3/TRBV12-4; CDR3nt: TGTGCCAGCAGTTTAGGGCGAGCTGAAGCTTTCTTT; CDR3aa: CASSLGRAEAFF
j_gene: TRBJ2-1; d_gene: TRBD1; abundance: once; v_gene: TRBV4-2; CDR3nt: TGTGCCAGCAGCCAAGGGGGACAGGGAGGGAATGAGCAGTTCTTC; CDR3aa: CASSQGGQGGNEQFF
j_gene: TRBJ2-3; d_gene: NA; abundance: NA; v_gene: TRBV5-1; CDR3nt: TGCGCCAGCAGCTTAGCGGTCAGCACAGATACGCAGTATTTT; CDR3aa: CASSLAVSTDTQYF
j_gene: TRBJ1-1; d_gene: NA; abundance: NA; v_gene: TRBV12-5; CDR3nt: TGTGCTAGTGGGGTGACAGAAAACACTGAAGCTTTCTTT; CDR3aa: CASGVTENTEAFF
j_gene: TRBJ2-3; d_gene: NA; abundance: NA; v_gene: TRBV28; CDR3nt: TGTTGTTCTCACGATGGGGATACGCAGTATTTT; CDR3aa: CCSHDGDTQYF
j_gene: TRBJ2-2; d_gene: TRBD1; abundance: NA; v_gene: TRBV5-4; CDR3nt: TGTGCCAGCAGCTTGGGACAGGGCTACACCGGGGAGCTGTTTTTT; CDR3aa: CASSLGQGYTGELFF
j_gene: TRBJ1-1; d_gene: NA; abundance: NA; v_gene: TRBV4-2; CDR3nt: TGTGCCAGCAGCCAAGGGGGGCTGCCTGAAGCTTTCTTT; CDR3aa: CASSQGGLPEAFF
j_gene: TRBJ1-1; d_gene: TRBD1; abundance: NA; v_gene: TRBV7-3; CDR3nt: TGTGCCAGCAGCCTCAACAGACAGGGCTTTCATATGAACACTGAAGCTTTCTTT; CDR3aa: CASSLNRQGFHMNTEAFF
j_gene: TRBJ1-2; d_gene: NA; abundance: NA; v_gene: TRBV6-1; CDR3nt: TGTGCCAGCAGGGAATGGGCCGTTCAGGGCGACTATGGCTACACCTTC; CDR3aa: CASREWAVQGDYGYTF
j_gene: TRBJ1-2; d_gene: NA; abundance: NA; v_gene: TRBV29-1; CDR3nt: TGCAGCGTTGACCTGGGAGGCTATGGCTACACCTTC; CDR3aa: CSVDLGGYGYTF
j_gene: TRBJ2-7; d_gene: NA; abundance: NA; v_gene: TRBV11-3; CDR3nt: TGTGCCAGCAGCCATGGACTGTTTGGTGAGCAGTACTTC; CDR3aa: CASSHGLFGEQYF
j_gene: TRBJ2-6; d_gene: NA; abundance: NA; v_gene: TRBV14; CDR3nt: TGTGCCAGCAGCCAATGGGTCGGACGGACGAGCTCTGGGGCCAACGTCCTGACTTTC; CDR3aa: CASSQWVGRTSSGANVLTF
j_gene: TRBJ2-2; d_gene: NA; abundance: NA; v_gene: TRBV7-7; CDR3nt: TGTGCTAGCAGCGCTGGGCAGCGCACCGGGGAGCTGTTTTTT; CDR3aa: CASSAGQRTGELFF
j_gene: TRBJ1-2; d_gene: NA; abundance: NA; v_gene: TRBV3-1/TRBV3-2; CDR3nt: TGTGCCAGCAGCCTCACCACAGGTGGCTACACCTTC; CDR3aa: CASSLTTGGYTF
j_gene: TRBJ2-1; d_gene: NA; abundance: NA; v_gene: TRBV12-3/TRBV12-4; CDR3nt: TGTGCCAGCGGGACTCCTTACAATGAGCAGTTCTTC; CDR3aa: CASGTPYNEQFF
j_gene: TRBJ2-3; d_gene: TRBD2; abundance: NA; v_gene: TRBV4-2; CDR3nt: TGTGCCAGCAACCAAGAGGGAGGGAGAGGCAGCGATACGCAGTATTTT; CDR3aa: CASNQEGGRGSDTQYF
j_gene: TRBJ2-1; d_gene: NA; abundance: NA; v_gene: TRBV7-8; CDR3nt: TGTGCCAGCAGCTTAGAGGTGGACTCCCGTGAGCAGTTCTTC; CDR3aa: CASSLEVDSREQFF
j_gene: TRBJ2-7; d_gene: NA; abundance: once; v_gene: TRBV6-5; CDR3nt: TGTGCCAGCAGTTCCCCCTTACTAGGGTCCTACGAGCAGTACTTC; CDR3aa: CASSSPLLGSYEQYF
j_gene: TRBJ2-1; d_gene: NA; abundance: NA; v_gene: TRBV5-1; CDR3nt: TGCGCCAGCAGTCGGGAACAGGCGAGCTCCTACAATGAGCAGTTCTTC; CDR3aa: CASSREQASSYNEQFF
j_gene: TRBJ2-7; d_gene: NA; abundance: NA; v_gene: TRBV12-3/TRBV12-4; CDR3nt: TGTGCCAGCAGCTCGAGGGTGGTCCACGAGCAGTACTTC; CDR3aa: CASSSRVVHEQYF
j_gene: TRBJ1-1; d_gene: TRBD1; abundance: NA; v_gene: TRBV7-9; CDR3nt: TGTGCCAGCAGCTTAGTAGCCGGGACAGGGAACACTGAAGCTTTCTTT; CDR3aa: CASSLVAGTGNTEAFF
j_gene: TRBJ2-7; d_gene: NA; abundance: NA; v_gene: TRBV27; CDR3nt: TGTGCCAGCAGTTTATTTAAGGGTCTCGAGCAGTACTTC; CDR3aa: CASSLFKGLEQYF
j_gene: TRBJ2-3; d_gene: TRBD1; abundance: NA; v_gene: TRBV5-8; CDR3nt: TGTGCCAGCAGCGAGACAGGGGGCCTAGTCACAGATACGCAGTATTTT; CDR3aa: CASSETGGLVTDTQYF
j_gene: TRBJ2-1; d_gene: TRBD2; abundance: NA; v_gene: TRBV19; CDR3nt: TGTGCCAGTAGACTAGCGGGAGGGCGTAATGAGCAGTTCTTC; CDR3aa: CASRLAGGRNEQFF
j_gene: TRBJ1-3; d_gene: TRBD1; abundance: NA; v_gene: TRBV30; CDR3nt: TGTGCCTGGAGTGGCGGACAGGGGGCATACACCATATATTTT; CDR3aa: CAWSGGQGAYTIYF
j_gene: TRBJ1-5; d_gene: TRBD1; abundance: NA; v_gene: TRBV19; CDR3nt: TGTGCCAGTAGTCTTCAGGACAGGGGCCGGAATCAGCCCCAGCATTTT; CDR3aa: CASSLQDRGRNQPQHF
j_gene: TRBJ2-1; d_gene: NA; abundance: NA; v_gene: TRBV19; CDR3nt: TGTGCCAGTAAAGCCGGGGGTGGGGAGCAGTTCTTC; CDR3aa: CASKAGGGEQFF
j_gene: TRBJ1-5; d_gene: NA; abundance: NA; v_gene: TRBV3-1/TRBV3-2; CDR3nt: TGTGCCAGCAGCCCTTTGGGGAATCAGCCCCAGCATTTT; CDR3aa: CASSPLGNQPQHF
j_gene: TRBJ2-5; d_gene: NA; abundance: NA; v_gene: TRBV3-1/TRBV3-2; CDR3nt: TGTGCCAGCAGCTCGCACCGCGGGGACCAAGAGACCCAGTACTTC; CDR3aa: CASSSHRGDQETQYF
j_gene: TRBJ2-3; d_gene: TRBD2; abundance: NA; v_gene: TRBV6-2/TRBV6-3; CDR3nt: TGTGCCAGCAGTCCCCGGGGGGGGGACCTAGATACGCAGTATTTT; CDR3aa: CASSPRGGDLDTQYF
j_gene: TRBJ1-2; d_gene: NA; abundance: once; v_gene: TRBV6-5; CDR3nt: TGTGCCAGTCTCGGCCCTCGGGCCTTATATGGCTACACCTTC; CDR3aa: CASLGPRALYGYTF
j_gene: TRBJ2-1; d_gene: NA; abundance: NA; v_gene: TRBV24-1; CDR3nt: TGTGCCACCAGGGGGAACGGACAGCGGGAGTTCTTC; CDR3aa: CATRGNGQREFF
j_gene: TRBJ1-1; d_gene: NA; abundance: NA; v_gene: TRBV7-2; CDR3nt: TGTGCCAGCAGTTTTTCTGCAGACTACACTGAAGCTTTCTTT; CDR3aa: CASSFSADYTEAFF
j_gene: TRBJ2-7; d_gene: TRBD1; abundance: NA; v_gene: TRBV10-3; CDR3nt: TGTGCCATCAGTGAGTCGAACAGGGGGTTCCGAGAGCAGTACTTC; CDR3aa: CAISESNRGFREQYF
j_gene: TRBJ2-7; d_gene: NA; abundance: NA; v_gene: TRBV5-1; CDR3nt: TGCGCCAGCAGCTTGGTAGGTGGGAGCTCCTACGAGCAGTACTTC; CDR3aa: CASSLVGGSSYEQYF
j_gene: TRBJ2-1; d_gene: TRBD1; abundance: NA; v_gene: TRBV12-5; CDR3nt: TGTGCTAGTGGTTTGCTGGAAAATGCAGGGGGTGCGATCTATGAGCAGTTCTTC; CDR3aa: CASGLLENAGGAIYEQFF
j_gene: TRBJ1-6; d_gene: TRBD1; abundance: NA; v_gene: TRBV27; CDR3nt: TGTGCCAGCCGAGTACAGGGGTGGGACTCACCCCTCCACTTT; CDR3aa: CASRVQGWDSPLHF
j_gene: TRBJ2-1; d_gene: TRBD2; abundance: NA; v_gene: TRBV7-3; CDR3nt: TGTGCCAGCAGCTTACCCTCTAGCGGTGAGCAGTTCTTC; CDR3aa: CASSLPSSGEQFF
j_gene: TRBJ1-2; d_gene: TRBD1; abundance: few; v_gene: TRBV4-1; CDR3nt: TGCGCCAGCAGCCCCCGGGACAGCAACTATGGCTACACCTTC; CDR3aa: CASSPRDSNYGYTF
j_gene: TRBJ2-1; d_gene: NA; abundance: NA; v_gene: TRBV6-4; CDR3nt: TGTGCCAGCAGTGACAAATCCTACAATGAGCAGTTCTTC; CDR3aa: CASSDKSYNEQFF
j_gene: TRBJ2-7; d_gene: NA; abundance: NA; v_gene: TRBV6-1; CDR3nt: TGTGCCAGCAGCCACGCGATTGTCTACGAGCAGTACTTC; CDR3aa: CASSHAIVYEQYF
j_gene: TRBJ2-7; d_gene: NA; abundance: NA; v_gene: TRBV30; CDR3nt: TGTGCCTGGAGCAACCAGGGAAAGTTTACCTACGAGCAGTACTTC; CDR3aa: CAWSNQGKFTYEQYF
j_gene: TRBJ2-1; d_gene: NA; abundance: NA; v_gene: TRBV28; CDR3nt: TGTGCCAGCAATCAATTAGTATCTGAGCAGTTCTTC; CDR3aa: CASNQLVSEQFF
j_gene: TRBJ1-2; d_gene: NA; abundance: NA; v_gene: TRBV20-1; CDR3nt: TGCAGTGACGGCTATGGCTACACCTTC; CDR3aa: CSDGYGYTF
j_gene: TRBJ2-1; d_gene: TRBD2; abundance: NA; v_gene: TRBV18; CDR3nt: TGTGCCAGCTCCCAGCTAGCGGAGGGGAGCTCCTACAATGAGCAGTTCTTC; CDR3aa: CASSQLAEGSSYNEQFF
j_gene: TRBJ1-1; d_gene: NA; abundance: NA; v_gene: TRBV28; CDR3nt: TGTGCCAGCAGCGCCCTCTACAACATGAACACTGAAGCTTTCTTT; CDR3aa: CASSALYNMNTEAFF
j_gene: TRBJ1-1; d_gene: NA; abundance: NA; v_gene: TRBV5-1; CDR3nt: TGCGCCAGCAGCTTGGAGGCCAGCCTGAACACTGAAGCTTTCTTT; CDR3aa: CASSLEASLNTEAFF